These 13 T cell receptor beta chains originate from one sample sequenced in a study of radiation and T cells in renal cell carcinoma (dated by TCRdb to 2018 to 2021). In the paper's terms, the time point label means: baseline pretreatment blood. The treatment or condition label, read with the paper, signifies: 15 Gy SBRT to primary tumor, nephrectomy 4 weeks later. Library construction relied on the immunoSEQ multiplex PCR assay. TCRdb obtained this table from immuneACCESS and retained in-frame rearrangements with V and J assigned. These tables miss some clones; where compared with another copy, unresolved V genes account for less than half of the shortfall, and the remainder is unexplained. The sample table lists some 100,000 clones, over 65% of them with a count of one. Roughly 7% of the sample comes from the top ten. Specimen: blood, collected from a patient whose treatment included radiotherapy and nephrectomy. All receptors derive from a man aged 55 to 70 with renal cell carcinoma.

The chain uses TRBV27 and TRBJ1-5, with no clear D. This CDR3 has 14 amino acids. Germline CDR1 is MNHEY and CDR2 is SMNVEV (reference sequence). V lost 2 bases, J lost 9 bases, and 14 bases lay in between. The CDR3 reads CASSLQGRTAPQHF. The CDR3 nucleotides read TGTGCCAGCAGTTTACAAGGCAGGACCGCGCCCCAGCATTTT.

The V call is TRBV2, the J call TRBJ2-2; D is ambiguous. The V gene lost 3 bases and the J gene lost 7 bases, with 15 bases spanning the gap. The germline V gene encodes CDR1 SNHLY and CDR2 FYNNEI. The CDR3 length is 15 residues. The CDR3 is CASSDQYSEDGELFF. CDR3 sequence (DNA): TGTGCCAGCAGTGACCAATACAGTGAGGACGGGGAGCTGTTTTTT.

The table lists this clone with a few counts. Here the CDR3 DNA reads TGCGCCAGCAGTGCGAACAGGAACACCGGGGAGCTGTTTTTT. Protein product: CASSANRNTGELFF. V is TRBV10-1 and J is TRBJ2-2; D ambiguous. The CDR3 extends over 14 amino acids. Trimming shortened V by 4 bases and J by 1 base, and 7 bases separated the two germline ends. CDR1 and CDR2 from the germline V gene are WNHNN and SYGVQD (reference sequence).

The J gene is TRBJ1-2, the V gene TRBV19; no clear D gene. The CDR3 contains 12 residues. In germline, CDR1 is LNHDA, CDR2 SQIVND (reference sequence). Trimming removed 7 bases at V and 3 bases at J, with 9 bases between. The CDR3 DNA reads TGTGCCAGTAAATCCCCCGACTATGGCTACACCTTC. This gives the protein CASKSPDYGYTF.

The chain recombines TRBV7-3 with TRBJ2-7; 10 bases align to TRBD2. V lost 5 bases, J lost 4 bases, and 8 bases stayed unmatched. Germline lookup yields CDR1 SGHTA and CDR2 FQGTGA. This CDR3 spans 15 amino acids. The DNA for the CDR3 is TGTGCCAGCAGCCCGGGACTAGCGACCTCGTACGAGCAGTACTTC. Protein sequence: CASSPGLATSYEQYF. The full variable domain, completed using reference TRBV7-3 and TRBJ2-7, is GAGVSQTPSNKVTEKGKYVELRCDPISGHTALYWYRQSLGQGPEFLIYFQGTGAADDSGLPNDRFFAVRPEGSVSTLKIQRTERGDSAVYLCASSPGLATSYEQYFGPGTRLTVT.

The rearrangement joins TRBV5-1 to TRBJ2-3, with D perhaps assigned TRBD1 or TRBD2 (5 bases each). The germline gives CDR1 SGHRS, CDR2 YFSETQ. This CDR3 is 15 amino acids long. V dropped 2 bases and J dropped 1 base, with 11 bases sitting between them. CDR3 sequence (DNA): TGCGCCAGCAGCTTTCAGGGACGGGGCACAGATACGCAGTATTTT. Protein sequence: CASSFQGRGTDTQYF.

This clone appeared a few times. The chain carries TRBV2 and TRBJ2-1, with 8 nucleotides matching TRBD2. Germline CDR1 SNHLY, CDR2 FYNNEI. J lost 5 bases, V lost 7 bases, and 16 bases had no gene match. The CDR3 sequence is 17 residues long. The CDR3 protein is CASNPLRAGVANNEQFF. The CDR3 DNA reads TGTGCCAGCAACCCCCTTCGAGCGGGAGTAGCGAACAATGAGCAGTTCTTC.

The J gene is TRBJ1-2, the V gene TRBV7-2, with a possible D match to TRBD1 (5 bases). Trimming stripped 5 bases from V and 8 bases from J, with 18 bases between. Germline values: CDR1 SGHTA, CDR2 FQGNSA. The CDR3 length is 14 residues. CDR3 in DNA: TGTGCCAGCAGCCGCCTACAGTATGGGACGGGCTACACCTTC. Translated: CASSRLQYGTGYTF.

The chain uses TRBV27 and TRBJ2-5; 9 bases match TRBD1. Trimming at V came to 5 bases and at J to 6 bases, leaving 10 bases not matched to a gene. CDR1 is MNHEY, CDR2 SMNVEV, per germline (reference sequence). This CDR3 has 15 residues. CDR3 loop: CASSTGGAVQQTQYF. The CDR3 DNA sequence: TGTGCCAGCAGTACAGGGGGCGCGGTTCAGCAGACCCAGTACTTC.

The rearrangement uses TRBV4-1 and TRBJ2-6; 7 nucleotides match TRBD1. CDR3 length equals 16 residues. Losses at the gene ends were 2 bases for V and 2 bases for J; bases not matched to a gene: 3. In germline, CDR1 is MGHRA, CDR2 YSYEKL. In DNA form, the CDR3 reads TGCGCCAGCAGCCAACGTCAGGGGGCTGGGGCCAACGTCCTGACTTTC. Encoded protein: CASSQRQGAGANVLTF.

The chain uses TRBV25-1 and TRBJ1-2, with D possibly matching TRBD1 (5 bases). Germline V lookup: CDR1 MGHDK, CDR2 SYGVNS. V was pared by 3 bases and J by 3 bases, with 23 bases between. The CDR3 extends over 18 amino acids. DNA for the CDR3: TGTGCCAGCAGTGATTCGGGGGTGTTGGTTGGTTCGCACTATGGCTACACCTTC. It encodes CASSDSGVLVGSHYGYTF.

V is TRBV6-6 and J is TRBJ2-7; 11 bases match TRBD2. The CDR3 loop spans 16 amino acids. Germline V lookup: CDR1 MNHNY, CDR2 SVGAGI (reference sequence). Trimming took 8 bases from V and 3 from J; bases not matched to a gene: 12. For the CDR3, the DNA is TGTGCCAGCCTTAGCGGGAGGGCCGGTCCCTTCTACGAGCAGTACTTC. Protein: CASLSGRAGPFYEQYF.

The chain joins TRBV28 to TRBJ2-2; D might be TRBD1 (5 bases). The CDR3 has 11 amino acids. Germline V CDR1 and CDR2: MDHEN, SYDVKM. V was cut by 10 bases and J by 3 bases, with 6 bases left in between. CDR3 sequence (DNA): TGTGCCATCAGGGACACCGGGGAGCTGTTTTTT. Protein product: CAIRDTGELFF. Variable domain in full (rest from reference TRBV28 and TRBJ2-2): DVKVTQSSRYLVKRTGEKVFLECVQDMDHENMFWYRQDPGLGLRLIYFSYDVKMKEKGDIPEGYSVSREKKERFSLILESASTNQTSMYLCAIRDTGELFFGEGSRLTVL.